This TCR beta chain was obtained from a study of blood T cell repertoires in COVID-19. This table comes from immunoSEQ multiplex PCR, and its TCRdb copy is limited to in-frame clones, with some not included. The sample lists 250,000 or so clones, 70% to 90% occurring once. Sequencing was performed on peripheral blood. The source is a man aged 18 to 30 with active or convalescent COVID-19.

The CDR3 nucleotides are TGTGCCTGGAGAAGTAGTCCCACGAACACCGGGGAGCTGTTTTTT. Translation: CAWRSSPTNTGELFF. The chain is built from TRBV30 and TRBJ2-2, with D unclear. CDR1 is GTSNPN and CDR2 is SVGIG in the germline V gene (reference sequence). Trimming removed 3 bases from V and 0 bases from J, with 11 bases in between. This CDR3 is 15 amino acids long.